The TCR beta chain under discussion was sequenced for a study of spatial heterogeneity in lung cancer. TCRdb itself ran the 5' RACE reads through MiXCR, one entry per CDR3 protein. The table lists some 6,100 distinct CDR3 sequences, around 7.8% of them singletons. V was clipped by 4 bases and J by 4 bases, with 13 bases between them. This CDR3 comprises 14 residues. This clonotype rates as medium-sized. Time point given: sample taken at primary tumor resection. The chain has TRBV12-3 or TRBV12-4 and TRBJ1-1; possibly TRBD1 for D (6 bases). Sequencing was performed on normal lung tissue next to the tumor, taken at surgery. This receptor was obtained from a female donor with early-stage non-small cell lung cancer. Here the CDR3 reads CASSSGGGFTEAFF. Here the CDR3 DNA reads TGTGCCAGCAGTTCCGGCGGGGGCTTCACTGAAGCTTTCTTT.